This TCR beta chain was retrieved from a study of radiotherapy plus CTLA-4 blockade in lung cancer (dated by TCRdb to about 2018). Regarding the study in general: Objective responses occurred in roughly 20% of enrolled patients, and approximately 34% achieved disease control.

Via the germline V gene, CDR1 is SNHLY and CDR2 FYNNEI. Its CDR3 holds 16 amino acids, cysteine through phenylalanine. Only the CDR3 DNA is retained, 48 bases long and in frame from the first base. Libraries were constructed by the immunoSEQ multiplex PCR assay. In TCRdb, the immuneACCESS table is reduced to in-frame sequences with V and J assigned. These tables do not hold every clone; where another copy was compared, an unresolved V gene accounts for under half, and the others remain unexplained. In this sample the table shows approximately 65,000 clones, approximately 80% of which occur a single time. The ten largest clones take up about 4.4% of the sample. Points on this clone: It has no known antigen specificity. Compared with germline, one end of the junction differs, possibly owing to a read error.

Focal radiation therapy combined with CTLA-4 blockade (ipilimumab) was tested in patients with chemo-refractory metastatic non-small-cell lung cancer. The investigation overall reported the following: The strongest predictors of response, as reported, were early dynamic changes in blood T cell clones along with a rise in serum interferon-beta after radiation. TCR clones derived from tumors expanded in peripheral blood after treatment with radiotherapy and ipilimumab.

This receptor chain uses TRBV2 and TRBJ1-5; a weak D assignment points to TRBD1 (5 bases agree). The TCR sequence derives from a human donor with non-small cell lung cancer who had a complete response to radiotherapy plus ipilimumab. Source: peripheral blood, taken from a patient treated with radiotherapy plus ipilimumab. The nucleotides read TGTGCCAGCAGCGAAGAATTGGGACGGGCGAATCAGCCCCAGCATTTT. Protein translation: CASSEELGRANQPQHF. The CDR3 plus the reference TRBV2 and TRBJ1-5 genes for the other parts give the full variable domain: EPEVTQTPSHQVTQMGQEVILRCVPISNHLYFYWYRQILGQKVEFLVSFYNNEISEKSEIFDDQFSVERPDGSNFTLKIRSTKLEDSAMYFCASSEELGRANQPQHFGDGTRLSIL.